This note documents a single T cell receptor beta chain sequence. TCRdb's copy holds only in-frame clones and misses some; the assay was immunoSEQ multiplex PCR. The sample shows 60,000 to 85,000 clones, about 80% of them seen only once. The data originate from a study of blood T cell repertoires in COVID-19. The CDR3 loop spans 13 amino acids. Trimming removed 1 base from V and 6 bases from J, with 9 bases in between. Germline V gene lookup returns CDR1 MNHEY and CDR2 SVGEGT. The sequenced sample was peripheral blood. This TCR derives from a human donor in a cohort sampled during active COVID-19. The rearrangement joins TRBV6-2 or TRBV6-3 to TRBJ1-2, with D uncertain. Here the CDR3 reads CASSYFGMDGYTF. CDR3 bases: TGTGCCAGCAGTTACTTCGGGATGGATGGCTACACCTTC.